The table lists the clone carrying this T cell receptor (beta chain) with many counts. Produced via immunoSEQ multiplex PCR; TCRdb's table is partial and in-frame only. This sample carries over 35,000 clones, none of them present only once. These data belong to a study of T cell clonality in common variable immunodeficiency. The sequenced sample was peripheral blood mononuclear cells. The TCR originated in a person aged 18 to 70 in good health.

CDR3 region: CSVVTHGGGQGYEQYF. The sequenced part of the CDR3 DNA is TGCAGCGTTGTGACTCATGGCGGGGGACAGGGCTACGAG. V and J are TRBV29-1 and TRBJ2-7; 9 bases match TRBD1. The CDR3 end lies 3 residues beyond the end of the read and is filled in from the germline J gene. Germline V gives CDR1 SQVTM, CDR2 ANQGSEA. The CDR3 loop spans 16 amino acids. The junction had 13 bases not matched to a gene; V was cut back by 4 bases and J by 3 bases.